Listed below are T cell receptor beta chains from one sample, sequenced in a study of CXCR3-negative and CXCR3-positive naive CD8 T cells. TCRdb re-called the 5' RACE reads; every CDR3 protein appears as one record, without DNA. The sample has just over 60,000 distinct CDR3 sequences. The sample consisted of naive CXCR3- CD8+ T cells from blood. These receptors came from a human donor in good health. Some clones in this sample may be carry-over from other donors' samples. CDR3s include the opening cysteine and the closing phenylalanine or tryptophan.

V gene	J gene	CDR3 protein
TRBV3-1	TRBJ2-1	CASSPMTGGEFF
TRBV7-3	TRBJ2-1	CASSLTPGLVDERFF
TRBV4-2	TRBJ2-7	CASSQHGLAGEQYF
TRBV6-2/TRBV6-3	TRBJ1-1	CASSWDVEAFF
TRBV7-2	TRBJ2-7	CASSHQKAYEQYF
TRBV7-9	TRBJ2-3	CASIVLVPRDHPDTQYF
TRBV6-5	TRBJ2-3	CASSYSPGLGADTQYF
TRBV7-3	TRBJ2-5	CASSLVPGQGGQETQYF
TRBV20-1	TRBJ2-7	CSAFQEETESYEQYF
TRBV5-1	TRBJ1-1	CASSLVGDTEAFF
TRBV6-5	TRBJ2-2	CASSYSTGELFF
TRBV29-1	TRBJ1-1	CSARRERGEAFF
TRBV20-1	TRBJ2-5	CSARSGVVQETQYF
TRBV29-1	TRBJ1-1	CSVRPMNTEAFF
TRBV29-1	TRBJ2-2	CSVEDGGTGITGELFF
TRBV7-2	TRBJ1-1	CASSAGGAGTEAFF